This TCR beta chain came from a study of T cells in Graves' hyperthyroidism and ophthalmopathy. General study findings and limits: Ophthalmopathy, which appeared later, was predicted by the model a median about 6.8 months before onset.

About this clonotype: Antigen: not known.

TCR beta CDR3 regions were amplified from RNA. The TCR CDR3 was amplified in a first-round RT-PCR using the HTBI primer set. In TCRdb, the multiplex PCR reads were re-called with MiXCR into one record per CDR3 protein. The sample contains about half a million distinct CDR3 sequences, roughly 15% of which appear only once. Investigators excluded patients with uncontrolled infection, other autoimmune disease, pregnancy or lactation. PBMCs stemmed from 8.5 to 10 ml fresh peripheral blood. Sequencing input: blood. The source of this sequence is a woman aged 25 to 39 with Graves' ophthalmopathy.

Here the CDR3 DNA reads TGCAGCGCCGAGATCAATGAGCAGTTCTTC. Protein product: CSAEINEQFF. J is TRBJ2-1 and V is TRBV29-1, with no clear D. V was shortened by 7 bases and J by 6 bases, with 7 bases between the two germline ends. Looked up from germline, CDR1 is SQVTM and CDR2 is ANQGSEA. The CDR3 totals 10 residues.